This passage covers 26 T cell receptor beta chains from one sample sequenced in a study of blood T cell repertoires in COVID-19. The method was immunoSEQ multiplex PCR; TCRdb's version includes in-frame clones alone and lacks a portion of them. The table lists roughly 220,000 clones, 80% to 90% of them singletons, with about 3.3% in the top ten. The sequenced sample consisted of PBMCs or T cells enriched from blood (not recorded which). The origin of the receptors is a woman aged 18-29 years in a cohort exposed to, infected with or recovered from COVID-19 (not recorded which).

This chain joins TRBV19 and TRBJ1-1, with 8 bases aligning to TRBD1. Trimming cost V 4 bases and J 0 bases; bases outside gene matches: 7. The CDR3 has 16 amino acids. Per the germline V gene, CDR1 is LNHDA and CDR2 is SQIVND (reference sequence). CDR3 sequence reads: CASSTPTGEMNTEAFF. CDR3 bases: TGTGCCAGTAGTACTCCGACAGGGGAGATGAACACTGAAGCTTTCTTT. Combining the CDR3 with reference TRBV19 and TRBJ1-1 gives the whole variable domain DGGITQSPKYLFRKEGQNVTLSCEQNLNHDAMYWYRQDPGQGLRLIYYSQIVNDFQKGDIAEGYSVSREKKESFPLTVTSAQKNPTAFYLCASSTPTGEMNTEAFFGQGTRLTVV.

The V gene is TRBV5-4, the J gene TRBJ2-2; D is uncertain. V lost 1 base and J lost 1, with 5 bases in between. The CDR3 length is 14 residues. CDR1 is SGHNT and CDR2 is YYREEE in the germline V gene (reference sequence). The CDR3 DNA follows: TGTGCCAGCAGCTTGACGGTGAACACCGGGGAGCTGTTTTTT. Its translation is CASSLTVNTGELFF.

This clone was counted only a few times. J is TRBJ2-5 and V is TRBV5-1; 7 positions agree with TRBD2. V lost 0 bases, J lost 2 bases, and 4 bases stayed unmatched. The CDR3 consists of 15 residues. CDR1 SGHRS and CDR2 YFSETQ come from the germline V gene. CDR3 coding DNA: TGCGCCAGCAGCTTGGGAGCTAGCGGTCAAGAGACCCAGTACTTC. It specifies CASSLGASGQETQYF.

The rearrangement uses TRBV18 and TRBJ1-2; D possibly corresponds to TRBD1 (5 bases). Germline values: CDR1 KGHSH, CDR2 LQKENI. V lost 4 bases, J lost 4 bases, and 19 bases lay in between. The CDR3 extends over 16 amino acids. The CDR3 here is CASSRIRSGTVYGYTF. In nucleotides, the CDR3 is TGTGCCAGCTCACGAATCCGCTCCGGGACTGTCTATGGCTACACCTTC. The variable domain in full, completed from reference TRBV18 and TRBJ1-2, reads NAGVMQNPRHLVRRRGQEARLRCSPMKGHSHVYWYRQLPEEGLKFMVYLQKENIIDESGMPKERFSAEFPKEGPSILRIQQVVRGDSAAYFCASSRIRSGTVYGYTFGSGTRLTVV.

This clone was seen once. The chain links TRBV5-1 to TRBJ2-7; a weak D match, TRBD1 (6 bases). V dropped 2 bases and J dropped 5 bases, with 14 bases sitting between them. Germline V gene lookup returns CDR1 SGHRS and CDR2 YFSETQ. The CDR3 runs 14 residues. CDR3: CASSFRGTGDEQYF. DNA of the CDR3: TGCGCCAGCAGCTTCAGGGGCACGGGCGACGAGCAGTACTTC.

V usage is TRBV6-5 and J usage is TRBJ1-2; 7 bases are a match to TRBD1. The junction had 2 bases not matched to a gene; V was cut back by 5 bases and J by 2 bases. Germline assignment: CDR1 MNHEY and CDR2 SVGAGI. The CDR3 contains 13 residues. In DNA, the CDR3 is TGTGCCAGCAGTAAGACAGGGAACTATGGCTACACCTTC. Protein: CASSKTGNYGYTF.

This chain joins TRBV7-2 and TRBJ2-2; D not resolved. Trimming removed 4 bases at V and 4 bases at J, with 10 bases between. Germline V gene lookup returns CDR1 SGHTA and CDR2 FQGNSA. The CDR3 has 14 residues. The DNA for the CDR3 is TGTGCCAGCAGCTCGATGCGTCTCACCGGGGAGCTGTTTTTT. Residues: CASSSMRLTGELFF. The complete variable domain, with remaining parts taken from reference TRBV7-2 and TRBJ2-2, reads GAGVSQSPSNKVTEKGKDVELRCDPISGHTALYWYRQSLGQGLEFLIYFQGNSAPDKSGLPSDRFSAERTGGSVSTLTIQRTQQEDSAVYLCASSSMRLTGELFFGEGSRLTVL.

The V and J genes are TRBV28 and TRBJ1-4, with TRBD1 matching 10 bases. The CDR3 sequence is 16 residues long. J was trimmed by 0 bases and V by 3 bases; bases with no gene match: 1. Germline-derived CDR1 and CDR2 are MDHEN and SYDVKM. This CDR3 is CASSFGQGATNEKLFF. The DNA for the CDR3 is TGTGCCAGCAGTTTCGGACAGGGGGCAACTAATGAAAAACTGTTTTTT.

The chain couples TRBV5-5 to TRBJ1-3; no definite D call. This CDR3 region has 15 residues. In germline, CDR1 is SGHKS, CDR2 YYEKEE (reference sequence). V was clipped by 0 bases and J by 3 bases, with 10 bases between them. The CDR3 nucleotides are TGTGCCAGCAGCTTGGAAGTTCCCAGTGGAAACACCATATATTTT. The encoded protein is CASSLEVPSGNTIYF.

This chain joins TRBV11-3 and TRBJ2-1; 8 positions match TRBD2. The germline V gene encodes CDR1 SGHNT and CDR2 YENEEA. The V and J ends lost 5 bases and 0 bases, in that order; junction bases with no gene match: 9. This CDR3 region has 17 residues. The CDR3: CASSTREGRSSYNEQFF. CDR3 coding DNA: TGTGCCAGCAGCACCCGGGAGGGCCGGAGCTCCTACAATGAGCAGTTCTTC.

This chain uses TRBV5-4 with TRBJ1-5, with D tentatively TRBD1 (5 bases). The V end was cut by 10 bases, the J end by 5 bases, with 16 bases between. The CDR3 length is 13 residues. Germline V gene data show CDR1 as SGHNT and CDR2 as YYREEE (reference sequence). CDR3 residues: CAPQGNYHQPQHF. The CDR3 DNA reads TGTGCCCCTCAGGGTAATTATCATCAGCCCCAGCATTTT.

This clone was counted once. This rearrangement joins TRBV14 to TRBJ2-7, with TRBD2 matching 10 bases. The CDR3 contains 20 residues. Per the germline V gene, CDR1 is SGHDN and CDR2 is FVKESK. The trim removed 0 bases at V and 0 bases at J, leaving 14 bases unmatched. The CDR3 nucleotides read TGTGCCAGCAGCCAAGATATAATGACTAGCGGGTGGAGATTCTCCTACGAGCAGTACTTC. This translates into CASSQDIMTSGWRFSYEQYF.

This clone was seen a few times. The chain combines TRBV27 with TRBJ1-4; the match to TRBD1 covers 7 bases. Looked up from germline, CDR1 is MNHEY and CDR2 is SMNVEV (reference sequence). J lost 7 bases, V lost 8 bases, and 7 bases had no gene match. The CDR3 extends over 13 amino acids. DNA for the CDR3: TGTGCCAGCCAGAGTCAGGGGGTTGAAAAACTGTTTTTT. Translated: CASQSQGVEKLFF. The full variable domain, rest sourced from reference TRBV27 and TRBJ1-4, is EAQVTQNPRYLITVTGKKLTVTCSQNMNHEYMSWYRQDPGLGLRQIYYSMNVEVTDKGDVPEGYKVSRKEKRNFPLILESPSPNQTSLYFCASQSQGVEKLFFGSGTQLSVL.

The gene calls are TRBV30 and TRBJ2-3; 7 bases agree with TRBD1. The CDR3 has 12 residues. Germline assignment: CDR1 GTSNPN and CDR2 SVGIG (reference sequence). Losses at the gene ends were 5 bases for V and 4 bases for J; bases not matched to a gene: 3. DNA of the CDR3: TGTGCCTGGGCCCAGGGGGCAGATACGCAGTATTTT. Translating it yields CAWAQGADTQYF. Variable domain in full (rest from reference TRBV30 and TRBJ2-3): SQTIHQWPATLVQPVGSPLSLECTVEGTSNPNLYWYRQAAGRGLQLLFYSVGIGQISSEVPQNLSASRPQDRQFILSSKKLLLSDSGFYLCAWAQGADTQYFGPGTRLTVL.

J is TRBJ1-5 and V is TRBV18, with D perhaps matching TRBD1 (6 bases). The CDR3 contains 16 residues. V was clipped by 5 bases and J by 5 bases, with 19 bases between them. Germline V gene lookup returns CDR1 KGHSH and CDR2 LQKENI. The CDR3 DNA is TGTGCCAGCTCAACGACCTATCAGGGGTACGATCAGCCCCAGCATTTT. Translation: CASSTTYQGYDQPQHF. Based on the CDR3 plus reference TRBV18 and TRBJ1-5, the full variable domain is NAGVMQNPRHLVRRRGQEARLRCSPMKGHSHVYWYRQLPEEGLKFMVYLQKENIIDESGMPKERFSAEFPKEGPSILRIQQVVRGDSAAYFCASSTTYQGYDQPQHFGDGTRLSIL.

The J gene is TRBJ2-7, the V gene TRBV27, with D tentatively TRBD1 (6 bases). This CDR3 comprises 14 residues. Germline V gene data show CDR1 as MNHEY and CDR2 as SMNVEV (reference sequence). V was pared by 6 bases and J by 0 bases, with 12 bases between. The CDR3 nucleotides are TGTGCCAGCAGCTCCGGGACACGCTCCTACGAGCAGTACTTC. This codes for CASSSGTRSYEQYF.

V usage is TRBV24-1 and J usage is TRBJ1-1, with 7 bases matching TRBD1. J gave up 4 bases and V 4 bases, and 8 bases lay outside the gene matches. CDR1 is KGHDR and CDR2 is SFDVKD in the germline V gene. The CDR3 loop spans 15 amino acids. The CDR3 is CATSEASQGITEAFF. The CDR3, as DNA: TGTGCCACCAGTGAGGCCTCACAGGGGATCACTGAAGCTTTCTTT.

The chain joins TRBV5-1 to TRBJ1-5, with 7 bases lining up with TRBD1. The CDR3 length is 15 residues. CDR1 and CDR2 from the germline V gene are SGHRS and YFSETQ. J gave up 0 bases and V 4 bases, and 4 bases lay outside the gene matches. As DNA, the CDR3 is TGCGCCAGCAGCCCGACAGGGAATAGCAATCAGCCCCAGCATTTT. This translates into CASSPTGNSNQPQHF.

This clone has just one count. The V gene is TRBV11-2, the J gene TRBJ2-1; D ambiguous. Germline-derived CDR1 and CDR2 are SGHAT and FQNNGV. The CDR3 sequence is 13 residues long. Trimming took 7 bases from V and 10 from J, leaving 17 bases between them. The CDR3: CASTPSGPGEQFF. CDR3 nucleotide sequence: TGTGCCAGCACCCCCTCCGGTCCCGGGGAGCAGTTCTTC.

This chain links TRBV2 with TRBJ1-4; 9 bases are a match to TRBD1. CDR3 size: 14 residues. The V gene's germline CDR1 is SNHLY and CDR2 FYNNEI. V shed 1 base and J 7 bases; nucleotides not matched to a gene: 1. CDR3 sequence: CASSEGTGVEKLFF. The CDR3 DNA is TGTGCCAGCAGTGAAGGGACAGGGGTTGAAAAACTGTTTTTT.

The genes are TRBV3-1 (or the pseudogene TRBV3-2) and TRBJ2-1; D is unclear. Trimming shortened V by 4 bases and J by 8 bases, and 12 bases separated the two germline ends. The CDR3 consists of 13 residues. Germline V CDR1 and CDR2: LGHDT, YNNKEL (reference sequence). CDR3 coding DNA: TGTGCCAGCAGCCCATCGGAGTTTGATGAGCAGTTCTTC. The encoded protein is CASSPSEFDEQFF.

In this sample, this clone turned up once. The CDR3 is CATGEGSEQYF. Here the CDR3 DNA reads TGTGCCACCGGAGAGGGCTCCGAGCAGTACTTC. The chain joins TRBV24-1 to TRBJ2-7; D perhaps matches TRBD2 (5 bases). The CDR3 is made up of 11 amino acids. Trimming pared 9 bases from V and 6 bases from J, leaving 11 bases between. The V gene's germline CDR1 is KGHDR and CDR2 SFDVKD.

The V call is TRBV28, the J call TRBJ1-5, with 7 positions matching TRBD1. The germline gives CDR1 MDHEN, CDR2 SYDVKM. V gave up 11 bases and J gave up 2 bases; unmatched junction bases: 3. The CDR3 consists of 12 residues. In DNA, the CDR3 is TGTGCCCAGGGGGAAGGCAATCAGCCCCAGCATTTT. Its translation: CAQGEGNQPQHF.

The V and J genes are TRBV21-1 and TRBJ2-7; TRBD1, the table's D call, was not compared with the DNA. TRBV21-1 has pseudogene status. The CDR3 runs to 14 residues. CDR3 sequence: CASRVDRVSHEQYF. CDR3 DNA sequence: TGTGCCAGCAGAGTGGACAGGGTTTCCCACGAGCAGTACTTC.

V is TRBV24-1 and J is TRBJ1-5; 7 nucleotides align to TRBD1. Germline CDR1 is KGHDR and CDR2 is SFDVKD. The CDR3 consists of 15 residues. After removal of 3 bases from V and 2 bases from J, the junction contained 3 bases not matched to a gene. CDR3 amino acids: CATSDPQGGNQPQHF. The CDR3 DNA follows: TGTGCCACCAGTGATCCTCAGGGGGGCAATCAGCCCCAGCATTTT.

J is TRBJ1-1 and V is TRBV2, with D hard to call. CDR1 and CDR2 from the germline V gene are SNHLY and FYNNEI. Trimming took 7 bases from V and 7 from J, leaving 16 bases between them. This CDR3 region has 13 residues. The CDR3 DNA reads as TGTGCCAGCAATGAGCCGAACGGGGTTGAAGCTTTCTTT. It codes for CASNEPNGVEAFF.